This is a list of T cell receptor beta chains from one sample in a study of blood T cell repertoires in COVID-19. Profiling relied on immunoSEQ multiplex PCR, and the TCRdb table lists in-frame clones only, not all of them. Of 400,000 or so clones in the sample, approximately 86% were seen once. Sequencing was carried out using PBMCs or T cells enriched from blood (not recorded which). These receptors came from a woman aged 40 to 50 with acute COVID-19. CDR3s include the opening cysteine and the closing phenylalanine or tryptophan. Each record gives: V gene, clone size, J gene, D gene, CDR3 protein, CDR3 DNA. D genes are given only for firm matches. Clone size is stated in some rows and not others, as once, few, many or a class when expanded.

v_gene: TRBV3-1/TRBV3-2
abundance: .
j_gene: TRBJ1-2
d_gene: TRBD1
CDR3aa: CASSPGGGVIYGYTF
CDR3nt: TGTGCCAGCAGCCCTGGAGGGGGCGTAATCTATGGCTACACCTTC

v_gene: TRBV5-4
abundance: .
j_gene: TRBJ2-7
d_gene: TRBD2
CDR3aa: CASSLGGGGSYEQYF
CDR3nt: TGTGCCAGCAGCTTGGGGGGGGGAGGCTCCTACGAGCAGTACTTC

v_gene: TRBV24-1
abundance: once
j_gene: TRBJ1-5
d_gene: .
CDR3aa: CATSGGQNQPQHF
CDR3nt: TGTGCCACCAGTGGGGGGCAGAATCAGCCCCAGCATTTT

v_gene: TRBV11-2
abundance: .
j_gene: TRBJ2-7
d_gene: TRBD1
CDR3aa: CASSRARRDRGSEQYF
CDR3nt: TGTGCCAGCAGCCGAGCCCGGCGGGACAGGGGATCGGAGCAGTACTTC

v_gene: TRBV5-1
abundance: .
j_gene: TRBJ1-1
d_gene: .
CDR3aa: CASSQGNTEAFF
CDR3nt: TGCGCCAGCAGTCAGGGCAACACTGAAGCTTTCTTT

v_gene: TRBV6-5
abundance: .
j_gene: TRBJ2-7
d_gene: TRBD1
CDR3aa: CATLRTGSDEQYF
CDR3nt: TGTGCCACCTTACGGACAGGGTCGGACGAGCAGTACTTC

v_gene: TRBV2
abundance: .
j_gene: TRBJ2-4
d_gene: .
CDR3aa: CASSEAGQGNIQYF
CDR3nt: TGTGCCAGCAGTGAAGCAGGGCAGGGGAACATTCAGTACTTC

v_gene: TRBV3-1/TRBV3-2
abundance: once
j_gene: TRBJ2-3
d_gene: TRBD2
CDR3aa: CASSRSVASGTDTQYF
CDR3nt: TGTGCCAGCAGCCGGTCCGTAGCTAGCGGAACAGATACGCAGTATTTT

v_gene: TRBV30
abundance: .
j_gene: TRBJ1-6
d_gene: .
CDR3aa: CAWSVVSVPSPLHF
CDR3nt: TGTGCCTGGAGTGTGGTCAGCGTTCCTTCACCCCTCCACTTT

v_gene: TRBV7-9
abundance: .
j_gene: TRBJ2-2
d_gene: TRBD2
CDR3aa: CASSSGGSAPAGELFF
CDR3nt: TGTGCCAGCAGTTCGGGGGGGTCGGCCCCGGCCGGGGAGCTGTTTTTT

v_gene: TRBV5-1
abundance: .
j_gene: TRBJ2-1
d_gene: TRBD2
CDR3aa: CASTLGAGGTYNEQFF
CDR3nt: TGCGCCAGCACCCTCGGAGCGGGGGGGACCTACAATGAGCAGTTCTTC

v_gene: TRBV14
abundance: .
j_gene: TRBJ2-2
d_gene: TRBD2
CDR3aa: CASSQLLAGTGELFF
CDR3nt: TGTGCCAGCAGCCAACTACTAGCGGGGACCGGGGAGCTGTTTTTT

v_gene: TRBV7-9
abundance: .
j_gene: TRBJ1-6
d_gene: .
CDR3aa: CASSGGGANSPLHF
CDR3nt: TGTGCCAGCAGCGGGGGAGGTGCCAATTCACCCCTCCACTTT

v_gene: TRBV5-4
abundance: .
j_gene: TRBJ1-2
d_gene: TRBD1
CDR3aa: CASSRAGQGGNYGYTF
CDR3nt: TGTGCCAGCAGCCGAGCTGGCCAGGGGGGAAACTATGGCTACACCTTC

v_gene: TRBV7-6
abundance: .
j_gene: TRBJ1-4
d_gene: TRBD1
CDR3aa: CASSHSTGGGLNEKLFF
CDR3nt: TGTGCCAGCAGCCATTCGACAGGGGGGGGTCTTAATGAAAAACTGTTTTTT

v_gene: TRBV5-1
abundance: .
j_gene: TRBJ1-2
d_gene: TRBD1
CDR3aa: CASSADRGTLGYTF
CDR3nt: TGCGCCAGCAGCGCCGACAGGGGAACTCTTGGCTACACCTTC

v_gene: TRBV5-1
abundance: .
j_gene: TRBJ2-5
d_gene: .
CDR3aa: CASSPTGRSETQYF
CDR3nt: TGCGCCAGCAGCCCGACAGGGAGGTCAGAGACCCAGTACTTC

v_gene: TRBV10-3
abundance: few
j_gene: TRBJ1-3
d_gene: .
CDR3aa: CAISESSLDTIYF
CDR3nt: TGTGCCATCAGTGAGTCGAGTTTGGACACCATATATTTT

v_gene: TRBV9
abundance: .
j_gene: TRBJ1-5
d_gene: .
CDR3aa: CASSTEGGNQPQHF
CDR3nt: TGTGCCAGCAGCACAGAGGGGGGGAATCAGCCCCAGCATTTT

v_gene: TRBV5-1
abundance: .
j_gene: TRBJ2-7
d_gene: .
CDR3aa: CASSLASNRGTIYEQYF
CDR3nt: TGCGCCAGCAGCTTGGCCAGTAACAGGGGGACTATATACGAGCAGTACTTC

v_gene: TRBV2
abundance: .
j_gene: TRBJ2-7
d_gene: TRBD1
CDR3aa: CASTTGAREQYF
CDR3nt: TGTGCCAGCACTACAGGGGCGAGGGAGCAGTACTTC

v_gene: TRBV24-1
abundance: .
j_gene: TRBJ1-2
d_gene: TRBD1
CDR3aa: CATSGQGGDYGYTF
CDR3nt: TGTGCCACCAGCGGACAGGGAGGTGACTATGGCTACACCTTC

v_gene: TRBV2
abundance: .
j_gene: TRBJ1-2
d_gene: .
CDR3aa: CASSDGQGYGYTF
CDR3nt: TGTGCCAGCAGTGACGGGCAGGGCTATGGCTACACCTTC

v_gene: TRBV27
abundance: .
j_gene: TRBJ1-2
d_gene: TRBD1
CDR3aa: CASNNLRGDGYTF
CDR3nt: TGTGCCAGCAATAACCTCAGGGGGGATGGCTACACCTTC

v_gene: TRBV29-1
abundance: .
j_gene: TRBJ1-1
d_gene: .
CDR3aa: CSARGGSGEAFF
CDR3nt: TGCAGCGCTAGGGGGGGTTCTGGTGAAGCTTTCTTT

v_gene: TRBV15
abundance: .
j_gene: TRBJ1-1
d_gene: .
CDR3aa: CATSSLQGNTEAFF
CDR3nt: TGTGCCACCAGCAGTTTGCAGGGGAACACTGAAGCTTTCTTT

v_gene: TRBV25-1
abundance: few
j_gene: TRBJ1-2
d_gene: .
CDR3aa: CASTSGGVGYGYTF
CDR3nt: TGTGCCAGCACTTCGGGGGGCGTTGGCTATGGCTACACCTTC

v_gene: TRBV5-4
abundance: .
j_gene: TRBJ1-1
d_gene: .
CDR3aa: CAGGRAGDTEAFF
CDR3nt: TGTGCTGGAGGTAGGGCTGGGGACACTGAAGCTTTCTTT

v_gene: TRBV7-9
abundance: .
j_gene: TRBJ2-7
d_gene: TRBD1
CDR3aa: CASSPGQLYEQYF
CDR3nt: TGTGCCAGCAGCCCGGGACAGCTCTACGAGCAGTACTTC

v_gene: TRBV4-1
abundance: .
j_gene: TRBJ2-3
d_gene: TRBD2
CDR3aa: CASTPRSSGGGDTQYF
CDR3nt: TGCGCCAGCACCCCAAGGTCTAGCGGGGGTGGAGATACGCAGTATTTT

v_gene: TRBV19
abundance: .
j_gene: TRBJ2-2
d_gene: TRBD2
CDR3aa: CASTVTSGGPSGELFF
CDR3nt: TGTGCCAGTACCGTGACTAGCGGGGGACCTTCCGGGGAGCTGTTTTTT

v_gene: TRBV6-5
abundance: .
j_gene: TRBJ1-1
d_gene: TRBD1
CDR3aa: CAARGMGGEAFF
CDR3nt: TGTGCCGCCAGGGGGATGGGCGGGGAAGCTTTCTTT

v_gene: TRBV5-4
abundance: .
j_gene: TRBJ2-3
d_gene: TRBD2
CDR3aa: CASRAGGLATDTQYF
CDR3nt: TGTGCCAGCAGGGCGGGGGGGCTGGCCACAGATACGCAGTATTTT

v_gene: TRBV19
abundance: .
j_gene: TRBJ1-2
d_gene: TRBD1
CDR3aa: CASSITGTGGYGYTF
CDR3nt: TGTGCCAGTAGTATCACCGGGACAGGGGGGTATGGCTACACCTTC

v_gene: TRBV7-8
abundance: few
j_gene: TRBJ2-7
d_gene: TRBD2
CDR3aa: CASSFAGEAYEQYF
CDR3nt: TGTGCCAGCAGCTTCGCGGGGGAGGCCTACGAGCAGTACTTC

v_gene: TRBV5-1
abundance: .
j_gene: TRBJ1-1
d_gene: .
CDR3aa: CASSLGWTEGSEAFF
CDR3nt: TGCGCCAGCAGCTTGGGATGGACAGAGGGGTCTGAAGCTTTCTTT

v_gene: TRBV11-2
abundance: .
j_gene: TRBJ1-5
d_gene: .
CDR3aa: CASSGGTGYQPQHF
CDR3nt: TGTGCCAGCAGCGGCGGGACCGGGTATCAGCCCCAGCATTTT

v_gene: TRBV18
abundance: .
j_gene: TRBJ1-1
d_gene: .
CDR3aa: CASSPRGNTEAFF
CDR3nt: TGTGCCAGCTCACCCCGGGGGAACACTGAAGCTTTCTTT

v_gene: TRBV30
abundance: .
j_gene: TRBJ2-3
d_gene: .
CDR3aa: CAWTRGFVTDTQYF
CDR3nt: TGTGCCTGGACGCGGGGTTTCGTCACAGATACGCAGTATTTT

v_gene: TRBV24-1
abundance: .
j_gene: TRBJ1-3
d_gene: TRBD1
CDR3aa: CATSDHRTGPGNTIYF
CDR3nt: TGTGCCACCAGTGACCATAGGACAGGGCCTGGAAACACCATATATTTT

v_gene: TRBV6-5
abundance: .
j_gene: TRBJ1-2
d_gene: .
CDR3aa: CASSFLYRSTSYGYTF
CDR3nt: TGTGCCAGCAGTTTTCTCTATCGGTCCACGTCCTATGGCTACACCTTC

v_gene: TRBV5-1
abundance: few
j_gene: TRBJ2-1
d_gene: .
CDR3aa: CASRTGTSSYNEQFF
CDR3nt: TGCGCCAGCAGGACAGGAACTAGCTCCTACAATGAGCAGTTCTTC

v_gene: TRBV19
abundance: .
j_gene: TRBJ2-7
d_gene: .
CDR3aa: CASTNPGRDEQYF
CDR3nt: TGTGCCAGTACGAACCCGGGTCGGGACGAGCAGTACTTC

v_gene: TRBV30
abundance: .
j_gene: TRBJ1-3
d_gene: .
CDR3aa: CAWSNVGGTGNTIYF
CDR3nt: TGTGCCTGGAGTAATGTAGGGGGTACTGGAAACACCATATATTTT

v_gene: TRBV4-1
abundance: .
j_gene: TRBJ2-2
d_gene: TRBD1
CDR3aa: CASSQGTGVTGELFF
CDR3nt: TGCGCCAGCAGCCAAGGGACAGGGGTCACCGGGGAGCTGTTTTTT